Below, one T cell receptor (beta chain) is given with its context. This clonotype was seen a handful of times. Its antigen has not been determined. One base away there is no much larger clone; base qualities are not given. The CDR3 sequence holds 14 residues, the cysteine and phenylalanine included. Only CDR3 DNA remains: 42 bases, in frame from the first base. V sheds 1 base and J sheds 5 bases, leaving 11 bases between their ends. The germline V gene encodes CDR1 MGHRA and CDR2 YSYEKL. The data were obtained in a study of blood T cells in healthy people across ages (dated by TCRdb to between 2014 and 2017). General notes on the study: In model experiments, roughly one uniquely barcoded TCR beta cDNA molecule per two T cells was captured by template switching. The study analyzed two additional independent replicas of 1 million unique cDNA reads from the same blood draw for two donors, one aged 18 to 30 and one aged 80 or older. Age-related changes in TCR beta repertoire diversity were measured in the study by deep sequencing normalized with unique cDNA molecular identifiers. Four age groups were formed from the donors: young (average approximately 15 years), middle-aged (just under 40), aged (over 55) and long-lived (less than 85). Donors of different ages were randomly distributed across sequencing lanes to avoid experimental bias.

The paper as a whole reports these results and caveats: A strong correlation was found between observed TCR beta diversity and the percentage of naive T cells measured by flow cytometry. Observed TCR beta diversity per million T cells fell roughly linearly with age, and a significant reduction was already apparent by age around 36. Since profiling was done on bulk unsorted PBMCs, naive and antigen-experienced compartments could not be conclusively compared. Donor CMV infection status was unknown, potentially confounding age-related changes in expanded clonotypes. Compared with the aged group, the long-lived group had more naive CD4+ T cells, fewer expanded clones and increased TCR diversity, suggesting age selection. Estimates of total diversity based on one million sequenced T cells were considered lower bounds and underestimates.

Library method: 5' RACE. Sequencing took place on an Illumina HiSeq 2500. A second PCR of about 6 to 11 cycles was run with a J-beta primer mix and a sample-barcoded 5' primer. A unique molecular identifier was introduced onto each TCR beta cDNA molecule by a template-switch 5' adaptor carrying 12 random nucleotides. At least 2.5 million CDR3-containing paired-end reads were obtained from each sample. The Mint cDNA synthesis kit, primed by a TRBC-specific oligonucleotide, was used to synthesize first-strand cDNA from all RNA. Following uracil-DNA glycosylase treatment, a first 18-cycle PCR with universal primers M1SS and BC2_uni_R was performed on all cDNA. The study's own analysis went as follows. For normalization, 1 million high-quality reads were randomly selected from each sample, with every read carrying a distinct molecular identifier. Instead of being binned into consensus sequences, reads that shared molecular identifiers were thrown out. MiTCR, set to a Q25 quality threshold and the strictest error-elimination algorithm, was used for CDR3 identification, clonotype clustering and error correction. A nonparametric unseen species model with Euler transformation was used to estimate a lower bound on total TCR beta diversity. TCRdb ran its own pipeline on the public reads, namely fastp trimming at Q25 and MiXCR clone calling, and kept in-frame beta chains. When rows share a CDR3 protein, they turn into one entry using the most common DNA and genes. None of the V and J calls come from the authors' own analysis; TCRdb made them. This sample gives 1.5 million to 2 million distinct CDR3 sequences in total; approximately 32% of them show up just once. The ten largest clones add up to approximately 11% of the sample.

The 39 donors, aged about 6 to 95 years, were systemically healthy Caucasian individuals from Russia. Each donor gave ten milliliters of peripheral blood, drawn into EDTA-treated Vacutainer tubes. PBMCs were isolated by Ficoll-Paque density-gradient centrifugation, with at least 6.5 million obtained per sample. Total RNA was extracted from PBMCs with Trizol reagent, with at least 6 micrograms obtained per sample. For every donor, an aliquot of PBMCs went through flow cytometry to measure the percentages of naive CD45RAhigh/CD27high T cells. The sequenced sample was blood. The receptor comes from a woman under 40 in good health. In this chain, TRBV4-1 is recombined with TRBJ1-2; TRBD1 is perhaps the D gene, given 6 matching bases. The nucleotides read TGCGCCAGCAGCCAAGGGACAGAAGTTTATGGCTACACCTTC. It translates as CASSQGTEVYGYTF.